This T cell receptor (beta chain) was identified in a study of control samples from healthy donors and cancer patients. TCRdb's table, derived via immunoSEQ multiplex PCR, lists solely in-frame clones and lacks some. The sample yields some 57,000 clones, around 95% seen once. This receptor was identified in a woman between 25 and 40 years old in good health. The sample was blood.

The CDR3 loop reads CASTDNTSGQETQYF. The CDR3 DNA follows: TGCGCCAGCACCGATAATACTAGCGGCCAAGAGACCCAGTACTTC. The genes are TRBV5-1 and TRBJ2-5; 8 bases line up with TRBD2. The CDR3 has 15 residues. The J segment lost 1 base and the V segment lost 6 bases, leaving 8 bases of the junction unmatched. Germline V lookup: CDR1 SGHRS, CDR2 YFSETQ.